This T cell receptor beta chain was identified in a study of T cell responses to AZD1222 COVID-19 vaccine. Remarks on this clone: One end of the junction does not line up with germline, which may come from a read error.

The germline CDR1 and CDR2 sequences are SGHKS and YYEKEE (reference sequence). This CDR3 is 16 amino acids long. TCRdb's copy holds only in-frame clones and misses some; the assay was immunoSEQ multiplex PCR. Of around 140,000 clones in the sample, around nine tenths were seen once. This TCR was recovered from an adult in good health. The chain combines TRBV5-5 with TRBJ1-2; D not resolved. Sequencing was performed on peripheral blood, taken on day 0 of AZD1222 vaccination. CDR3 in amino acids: CASSHQHARGWDGYTF. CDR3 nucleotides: TGTGCCAGCAGTCATCAGCATGCCAGAGGATGGGATGGGTACACCTTC.